This T cell receptor (beta chain) was observed in a study of blood T cells in healthy people across ages. Study-wide background: Template switching captured about one barcoded beta molecule per two T cells.

A remark on this clonotype: Its antigen remains unknown.

Notes on the study in general: Diversity of TCR beta per million T cells declined in a roughly linear way with age.

A second PCR of 7 to 11 cycles used a sample-barcoded 5' primer and a J-beta primer mix. Each cDNA was tagged by a template-switch adaptor containing 12 random nucleotides. TCRdb itself ran the 5' RACE reads through MiXCR, one entry per CDR3 protein. The table has about 670,000 distinct CDR3 sequences, 40% to 50% seen once. Material: blood. The source of this sequence is an elderly man in good health.

In DNA form, the CDR3 reads TGTGCCAGCAGTGAAGGCCCCGCGGCCGGGGACTATGGCTACACCTTC. Translated, it gives CASSEGPAAGDYGYTF. The chain couples TRBV2 to TRBJ1-2; no firm D call. V was shortened by 1 base and J by 3 bases, with 15 bases between the two germline ends. The CDR3 consists of 16 residues. CDR1 and CDR2 from the germline V gene are SNHLY and FYNNEI.